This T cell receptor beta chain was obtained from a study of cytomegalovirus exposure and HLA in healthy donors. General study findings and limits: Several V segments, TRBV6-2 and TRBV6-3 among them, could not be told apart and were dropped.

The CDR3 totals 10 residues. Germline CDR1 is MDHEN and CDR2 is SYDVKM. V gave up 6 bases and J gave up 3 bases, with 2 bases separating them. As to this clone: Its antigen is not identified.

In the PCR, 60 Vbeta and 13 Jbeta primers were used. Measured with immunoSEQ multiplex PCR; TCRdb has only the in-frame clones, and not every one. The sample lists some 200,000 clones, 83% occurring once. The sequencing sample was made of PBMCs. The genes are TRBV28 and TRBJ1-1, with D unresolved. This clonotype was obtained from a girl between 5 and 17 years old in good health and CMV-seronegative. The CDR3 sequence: CASSDTEAFF. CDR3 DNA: TGTGCCAGCAGCGACACTGAAGCTTTCTTT.